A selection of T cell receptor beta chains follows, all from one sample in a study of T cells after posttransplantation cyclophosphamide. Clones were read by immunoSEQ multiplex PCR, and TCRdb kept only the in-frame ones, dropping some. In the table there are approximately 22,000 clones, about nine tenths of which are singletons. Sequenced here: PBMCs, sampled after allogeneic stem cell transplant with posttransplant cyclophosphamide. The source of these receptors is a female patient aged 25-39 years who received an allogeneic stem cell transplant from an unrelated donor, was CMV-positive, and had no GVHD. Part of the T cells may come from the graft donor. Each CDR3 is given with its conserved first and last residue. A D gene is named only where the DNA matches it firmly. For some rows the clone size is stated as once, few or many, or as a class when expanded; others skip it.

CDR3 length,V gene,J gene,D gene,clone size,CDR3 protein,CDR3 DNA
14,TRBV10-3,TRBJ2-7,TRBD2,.,CATLGTSGSYEQYF,TGTGCCACTCTCGGGACTAGCGGGTCCTACGAGCAGTACTTC
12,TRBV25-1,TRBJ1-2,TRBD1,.,CASSEQGDGYTF,TGTGCCAGCAGTGAACAGGGGGACGGCTACACCTTC
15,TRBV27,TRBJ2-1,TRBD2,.,CATSRGVGQYNEQFF,TGTGCCACGTCGCGGGGGGTCGGGCAGTACAATGAGCAGTTCTTC
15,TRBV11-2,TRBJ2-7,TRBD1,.,CASSLSRDRVSKQYF,TGTGCCAGCAGCTTAAGTCGGGACAGGGTATCGAAGCAGTACTTC
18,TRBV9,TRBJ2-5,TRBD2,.,CASSVVASGGAVQETQYF,TGTGCCAGCAGCGTAGTTGCTAGCGGGGGGGCAGTTCAAGAGACCCAGTACTTC
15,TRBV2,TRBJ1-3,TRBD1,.,CASSLQGAAGNTIYF,TGTGCCAGCAGTCTACAGGGGGCAGCTGGAAACACCATATATTTT
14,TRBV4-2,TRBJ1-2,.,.,CASSPWGGDYGYTF,TGTGCCAGCAGCCCTTGGGGGGGAGACTATGGCTACACCTTC
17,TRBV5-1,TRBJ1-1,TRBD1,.,CASSLEWPGGKNTEAFF,TGCGCCAGCAGCTTGGAGTGGCCAGGGGGTAAGAACACTGAAGCTTTCTTT
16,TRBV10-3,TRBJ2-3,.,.,CAISEVTGRRTDTQYF,TGTGCCATCAGTGAGGTGACAGGGAGGAGGACAGATACGCAGTATTTT
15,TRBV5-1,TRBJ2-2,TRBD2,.,CASNDAGENTGELFF,TGCGCCAGCAATGATGCGGGGGAGAACACCGGGGAGCTGTTTTTT
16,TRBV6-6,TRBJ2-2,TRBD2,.,CASRDIGGSNTGELFF,TGTGCCAGCAGGGACATCGGGGGGTCGAACACCGGGGAGCTGTTTTTT
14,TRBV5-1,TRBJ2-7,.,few,CASSLGQANYEQYF,TGCGCCAGCAGCTTGGGGCAGGCGAACTACGAGCAGTACTTC
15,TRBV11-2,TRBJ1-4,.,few,CASSLVRSTNEKLFF,TGTGCCAGCAGCTTAGTCAGGTCAACTAATGAAAAACTGTTTTTT
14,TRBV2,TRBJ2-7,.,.,CASKFETGRNEQYF,TGTGCCAGCAAGTTTGAGACAGGGAGGAACGAGCAGTACTTC
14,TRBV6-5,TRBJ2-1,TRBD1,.,CASSYRQGWNEQFF,TGTGCCAGCAGTTACCGACAGGGGTGGAATGAGCAGTTCTTC
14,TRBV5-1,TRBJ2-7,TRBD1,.,CASSTTGPPYEQYF,TGCGCCAGCAGCACGACAGGGCCCCCCTACGAGCAGTACTTC
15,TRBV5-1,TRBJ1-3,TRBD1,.,CASSFTGATGNTIYF,TGCGCCAGCAGCTTTACAGGGGCAACTGGAAACACCATATATTTT
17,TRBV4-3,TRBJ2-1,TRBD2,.,CASSQDGGTSGYNEQFF,TGCGCCAGCAGCCAAGATGGCGGGACTAGCGGCTACAATGAGCAGTTCTTC
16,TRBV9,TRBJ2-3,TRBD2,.,CASTRVGTSGLDTQYF,TGTGCCAGCACTCGCGTTGGGACTAGCGGGTTAGATACGCAGTATTTT
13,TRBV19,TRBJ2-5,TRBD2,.,CASLSAGGETQYF,TGTGCCAGCTTATCGGCGGGGGGAGAGACCCAGTACTTC
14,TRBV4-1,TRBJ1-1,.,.,CASSKNTGTTEAFF,TGCGCCAGCAGCAAGAACACAGGGACCACTGAAGCTTTCTTT
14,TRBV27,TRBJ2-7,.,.,CASSLTGVAYEQYF,TGTGCCAGCAGTTTAACAGGAGTAGCCTACGAGCAGTACTTC
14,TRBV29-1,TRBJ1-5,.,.,CSVAEQYSNQPQHF,TGCAGCGTGGCCGAACAGTATAGCAATCAGCCCCAGCATTTT
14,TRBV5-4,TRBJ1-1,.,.,CASSLDGGRTEAFF,TGTGCCAGCAGCTTGGACGGTGGGAGGACTGAAGCTTTCTTT
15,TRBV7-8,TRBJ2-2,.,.,CASSLSRVMGGELFF,TGTGCCAGCAGCTTATCTCGGGTTATGGGCGGGGAGCTGTTTTTT
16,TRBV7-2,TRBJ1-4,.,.,CASSSWPGGTNEKLFF,TGTGCCAGCAGCTCATGGCCGGGAGGAACTAATGAAAAACTGTTTTTT
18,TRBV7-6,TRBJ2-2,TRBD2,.,CASSWGTSGGPDTGELFF,TGTGCCAGCAGCTGGGGGACTAGCGGGGGTCCAGACACCGGGGAGCTGTTTTTT
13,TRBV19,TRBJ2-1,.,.,CASSIQRVNEQFF,TGTGCCAGTAGTATTCAGCGGGTCAATGAGCAGTTCTTC
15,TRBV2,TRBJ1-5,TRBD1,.,CASSASGTGGQPQHF,TGTGCCAGCAGTGCATCCGGGACAGGGGGTCAGCCCCAGCATTTT
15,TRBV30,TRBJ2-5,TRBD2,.,CACLRGGVFSETQYF,TGTGCCTGTTTACGGGGGGGGGTCTTTTCCGAGACCCAGTACTTC